The T cell receptor beta chain described here comes from a study of cytomegalovirus exposure and HLA in healthy donors. Between the trimmed V and J ends, which lost 5 bases and 7 bases, there was a span of 11 bases. Germline V gives CDR1 PRHDT, CDR2 FYEKMQ (reference sequence). This CDR3 is 12 amino acids long. Use of 60 Vbeta and 13 Jbeta primers characterized the PCR. Sequencing was performed with immunoSEQ multiplex PCR; in TCRdb, only in-frame clones are kept and a portion is missing. The sample has some 120,000 clones, approximately 85% seen once; the top ten hold 11%. V is TRBV13 and J is TRBJ1-1; D is possibly TRBD1 (6 bases). This clonotype was sampled from a male donor in good health and CMV-seropositive. Sequences were obtained from PBMCs. This CDR3 reads CASSLTQGEAFF. Here the CDR3 DNA reads TGTGCCAGCAGCCTCACACAGGGTGAAGCTTTCTTT.